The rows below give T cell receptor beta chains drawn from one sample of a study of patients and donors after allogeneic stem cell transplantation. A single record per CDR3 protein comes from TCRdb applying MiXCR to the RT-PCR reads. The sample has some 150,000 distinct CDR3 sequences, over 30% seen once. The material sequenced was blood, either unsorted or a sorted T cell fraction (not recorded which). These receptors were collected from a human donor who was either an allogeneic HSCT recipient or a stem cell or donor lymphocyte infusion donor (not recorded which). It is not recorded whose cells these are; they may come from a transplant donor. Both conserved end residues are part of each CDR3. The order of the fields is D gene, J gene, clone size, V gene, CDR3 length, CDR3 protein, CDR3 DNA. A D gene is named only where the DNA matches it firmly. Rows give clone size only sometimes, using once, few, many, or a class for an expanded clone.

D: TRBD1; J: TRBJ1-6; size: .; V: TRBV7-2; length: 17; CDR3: CASSYGQGESYNSPLHF; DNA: TGTGCCAGCAGTTACGGACAGGGAGAATCCTATAATTCACCCCTCCACTTT
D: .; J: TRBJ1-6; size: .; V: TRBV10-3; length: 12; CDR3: CAIQGPNSPLHF; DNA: TGTGCCATTCAGGGCCCAAACTCACCCCTCCACTTT
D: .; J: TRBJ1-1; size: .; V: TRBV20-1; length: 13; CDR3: CSAPPGGRDEAFF; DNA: TGCAGTGCTCCCCCTGGAGGCAGAGATGAAGCTTTCTTT
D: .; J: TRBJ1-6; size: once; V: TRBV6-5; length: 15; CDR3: CASSLIQAPNSPLHF; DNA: TGTGCCAGCAGTTTAATACAGGCGCCAAATTCACCCCTCCACTTT
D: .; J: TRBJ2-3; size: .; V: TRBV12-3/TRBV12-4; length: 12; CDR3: CASSFGAHTQYF; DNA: TGTGCCAGCAGTTTTGGGGCCCATACGCAGTATTTT
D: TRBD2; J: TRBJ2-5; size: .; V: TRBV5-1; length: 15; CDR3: CASSGPTSGVETQYF; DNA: TGCGCCAGCAGCGGACCGACTAGCGGGGTAGAGACCCAGTACTTC
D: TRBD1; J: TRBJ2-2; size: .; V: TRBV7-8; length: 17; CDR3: CASSLGGGQGTTGELFF; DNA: TGTGCCAGCAGCTTAGGAGGGGGACAGGGTACCACCGGGGAGCTGTTTTTT
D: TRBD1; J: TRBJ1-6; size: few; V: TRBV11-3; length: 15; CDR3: CASSLDGQENSPLHF; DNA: TGTGCCAGCAGCTTAGATGGACAGGAGAATTCACCCCTCCACTTT
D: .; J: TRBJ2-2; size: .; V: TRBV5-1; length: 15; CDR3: CASSLGGPHTGELFF; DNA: TGCGCCAGCAGCTTGGGAGGGCCTCACACCGGGGAGCTGTTTTTT
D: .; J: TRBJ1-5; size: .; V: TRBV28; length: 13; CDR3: CASRTFSNQPQHF; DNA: TGTGCCAGCAGGACATTTAGCAATCAGCCCCAGCATTTT
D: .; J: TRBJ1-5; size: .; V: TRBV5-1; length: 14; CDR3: CASSLVGGNQPQHF; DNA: TGCGCCAGCAGCTTGGTAGGGGGCAATCAGCCCCAGCATTTT
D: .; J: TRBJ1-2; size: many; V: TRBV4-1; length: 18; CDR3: CASSQASGTSGNYYGYTF; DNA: TGCGCCAGCAGCCAAGCATCGGGGACGTCTGGCAACTACTATGGCTACACCTTC
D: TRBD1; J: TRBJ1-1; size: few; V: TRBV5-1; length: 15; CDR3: CASSGTGGFGTEAFF; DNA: TGCGCCAGCTCCGGGACAGGGGGCTTCGGGACTGAAGCTTTCTTT
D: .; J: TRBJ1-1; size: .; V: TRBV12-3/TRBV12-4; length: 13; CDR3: CASSFEGDTEAFF; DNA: TGTGCCAGCAGTTTTGAGGGGGACACTGAAGCTTTCTTT
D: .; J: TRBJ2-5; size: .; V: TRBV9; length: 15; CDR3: CASSPPARDKETQYF; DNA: TGTGCCAGCAGCCCTCCCGCCCGGGATAAAGAGACCCAGTACTTC
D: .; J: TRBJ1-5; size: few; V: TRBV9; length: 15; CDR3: CASSVDALGNQPQHF; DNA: TGTGCCAGCAGCGTAGATGCCCTCGGCAATCAGCCCCAGCATTTT
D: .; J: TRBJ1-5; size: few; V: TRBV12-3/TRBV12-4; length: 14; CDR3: CASSFRTSNQPQHF; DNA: TGTGCCAGCAGTTTCCGGACTAGCAATCAGCCCCAGCATTTT
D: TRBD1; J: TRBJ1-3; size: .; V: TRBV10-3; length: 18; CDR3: CANSESYPGTGAGNTIYF; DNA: TGTGCCAACAGTGAGTCATATCCCGGGACAGGGGCTGGAAACACCATATATTTT
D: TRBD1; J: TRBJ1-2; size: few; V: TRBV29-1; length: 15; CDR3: CSTATGANPNYGYTF; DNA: TGCAGCACTGCGACAGGGGCCAACCCTAACTATGGCTACACCTTC
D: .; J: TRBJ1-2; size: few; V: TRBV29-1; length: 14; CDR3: CSVEFSAGHYGYTF; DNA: TGCAGCGTTGAATTTTCGGCTGGGCACTATGGCTACACCTTC
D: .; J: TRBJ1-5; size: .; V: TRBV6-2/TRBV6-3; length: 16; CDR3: CASSPIRVASNQPQHF; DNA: TGTGCCAGCAGCCCTATCAGGGTGGCGAGCAATCAGCCCCAGCATTTT
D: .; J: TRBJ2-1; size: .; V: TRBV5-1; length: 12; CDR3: CASSHDYNEQFF; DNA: TGCGCCAGCAGCCACGACTACAATGAGCAGTTCTTC
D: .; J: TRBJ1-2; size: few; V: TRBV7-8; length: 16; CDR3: CASSPRTVFLYYGYTF; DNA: TGTGCCAGCAGCCCTCGGACAGTTTTCCTTTACTATGGCTACACCTTC
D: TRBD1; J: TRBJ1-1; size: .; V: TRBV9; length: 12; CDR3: CASSRDSPEAFF; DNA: TGTGCCAGCAGCCGGGACAGCCCTGAAGCTTTCTTT
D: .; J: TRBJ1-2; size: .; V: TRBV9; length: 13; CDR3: CASSARVDYGYTF; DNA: TGTGCCAGCAGCGCAAGGGTGGACTATGGCTACACCTTC
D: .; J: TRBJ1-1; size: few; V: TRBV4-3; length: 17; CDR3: CASSQDKVAERGTEAFF; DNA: TGCGCCAGCAGCCAAGATAAAGTGGCAGAAAGGGGCACTGAAGCTTTCTTT
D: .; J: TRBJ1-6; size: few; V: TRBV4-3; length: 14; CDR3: CASSQDISHSPLHF; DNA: TGCGCCAGCAGCCAAGATATTAGCCATTCACCCCTCCACTTT
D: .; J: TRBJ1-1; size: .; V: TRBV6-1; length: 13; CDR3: CASKTQGNTEAFF; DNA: TGTGCCTCCAAAACGCAGGGAAATACTGAAGCTTTCTTT
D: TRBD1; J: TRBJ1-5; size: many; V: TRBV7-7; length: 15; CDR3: CASSSCTGGRQPQHF; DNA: TGTGCTAGCAGCAGCTGCACAGGGGGCCGGCAGCCCCAGCATTTT
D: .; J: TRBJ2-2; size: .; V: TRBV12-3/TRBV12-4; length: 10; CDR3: CPLGAGELFF; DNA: TGTCCCCTCGGGGCCGGGGAGCTGTTTTTT
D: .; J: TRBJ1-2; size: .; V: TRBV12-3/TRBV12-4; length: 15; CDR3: CASSPRTVPNYGYTF; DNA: TGTGCCAGCAGTCCCAGGACTGTACCTAACTATGGCTACACCTTC
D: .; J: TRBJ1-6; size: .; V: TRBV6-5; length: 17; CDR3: CASSYSSGAGVGSPLHF; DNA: TGTGCCAGCAGTTACTCCTCCGGGGCAGGGGTAGGTTCACCCCTCCACTTT
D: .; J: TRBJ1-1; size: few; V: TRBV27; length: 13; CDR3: CASSRYGNTEAFF; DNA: TGTGCCAGCAGTCGGTACGGGAACACTGAAGCTTTCTTT
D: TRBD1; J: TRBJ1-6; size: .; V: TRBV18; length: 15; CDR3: CASSAIPGQNSPLHF; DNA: TGTGCCAGCTCGGCTATCCCGGGACAGAATTCACCCCTCCACTTT
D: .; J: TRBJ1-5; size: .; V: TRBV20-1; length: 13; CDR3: CSARGTSNQPQHF; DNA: TGCAGTGCTAGAGGGACTAGCAATCAGCCCCAGCATTTT
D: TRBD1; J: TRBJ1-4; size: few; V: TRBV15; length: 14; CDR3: CATSTGTGDEKLFF; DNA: TGTGCCACCAGCACCGGGACAGGGGATGAAAAACTGTTTTTT
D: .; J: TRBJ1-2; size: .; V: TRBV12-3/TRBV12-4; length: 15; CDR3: CASSSGAADNYGYTF; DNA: TGTGCCAGCAGTTCTGGGGCAGCAGACAACTATGGCTACACCTTC
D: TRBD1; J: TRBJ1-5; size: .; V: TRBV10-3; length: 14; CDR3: CAISPDRVDQPQHF; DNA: TGTGCCATCAGCCCCGACAGGGTGGATCAGCCCCAGCATTTT
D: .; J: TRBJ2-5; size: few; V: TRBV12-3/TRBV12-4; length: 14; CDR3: CASSSRGSQETQYF; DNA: TGTGCCAGCAGTTCGCGAGGTAGCCAAGAGACCCAGTACTTC
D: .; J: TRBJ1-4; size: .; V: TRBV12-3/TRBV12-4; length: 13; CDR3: CASSFGVTEKLFF; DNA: TGTGCCAGCAGTTTCGGGGTAACCGAAAAACTGTTTTTT
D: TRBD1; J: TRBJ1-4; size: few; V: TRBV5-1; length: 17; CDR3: CASSSTGGFPLEEKLFF; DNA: TGCGCCAGCAGCTCGACAGGGGGCTTCCCGCTCGAGGAAAAACTGTTTTTT
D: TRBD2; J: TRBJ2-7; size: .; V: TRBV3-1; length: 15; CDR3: CASSQGSGVSYEQYF; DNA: TGTGCCAGCAGCCAAGGTAGCGGGGTGTCCTACGAGCAGTACTTC
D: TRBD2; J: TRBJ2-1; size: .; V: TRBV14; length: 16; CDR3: CASSQVIVAGTNEQFF; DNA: TGTGCCAGCAGCCAAGTAATAGTAGCGGGGACCAATGAGCAGTTCTTC
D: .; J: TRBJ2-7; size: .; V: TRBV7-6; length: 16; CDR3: CASSLTSAGPFYEQYF; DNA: TGTGCCAGCAGCTTAACTTCTGCAGGCCCGTTTTACGAGCAGTACTTC
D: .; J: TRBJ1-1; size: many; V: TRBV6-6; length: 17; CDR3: CASTNLLEGTANTEAFF; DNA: TGTGCCAGCACTAACCTCCTGGAGGGAACGGCCAACACTGAAGCTTTCTTT
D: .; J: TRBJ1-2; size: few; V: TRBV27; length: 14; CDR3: CASSLSSGNDGYTF; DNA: TGTGCCAGCAGTTTATCTTCAGGGAACGATGGCTACACCTTC
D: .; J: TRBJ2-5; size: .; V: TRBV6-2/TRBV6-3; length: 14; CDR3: CASSTGHLGETQYF; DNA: TGTGCCAGCAGTACCGGACACCTGGGGGAGACCCAGTACTTC
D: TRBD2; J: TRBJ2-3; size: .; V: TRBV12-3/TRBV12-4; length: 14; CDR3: CASNLSGGTDTQYF; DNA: TGTGCCAGCAACCTTAGCGGGGGCACAGATACGCAGTATTTT
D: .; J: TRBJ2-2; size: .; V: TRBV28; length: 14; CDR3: CASKAGSNTGELFF; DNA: TGTGCCAGCAAAGCCGGGTCGAACACCGGGGAGCTGTTTTTT
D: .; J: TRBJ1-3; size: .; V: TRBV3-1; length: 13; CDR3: CASSPRRRNTIYF; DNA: TGTGCCAGCAGCCCCCGACGGAGAAACACCATATATTTT
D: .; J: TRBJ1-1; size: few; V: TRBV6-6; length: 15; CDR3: CASSLKGAKGTEAFF; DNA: TGTGCCAGCAGTCTAAAGGGCGCGAAGGGCACTGAAGCTTTCTTT
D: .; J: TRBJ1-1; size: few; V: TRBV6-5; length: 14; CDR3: CASSYGFGNTEAFF; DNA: TGTGCCAGCAGTTACGGGTTCGGGAACACTGAAGCTTTCTTT
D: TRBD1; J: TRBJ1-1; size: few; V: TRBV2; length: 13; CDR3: CASTRDSGTEAFF; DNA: TGTGCCAGCACCCGGGACAGCGGCACTGAAGCTTTCTTT
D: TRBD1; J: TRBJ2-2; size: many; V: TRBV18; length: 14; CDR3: CASSSWTGNGELFF; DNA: TGTGCCAGCTCATCCTGGACAGGGAACGGGGAGCTGTTTTTT
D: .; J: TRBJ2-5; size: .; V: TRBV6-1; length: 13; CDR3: CASSEIGWETQYF; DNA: TGTGCCAGCAGTGAAATTGGTTGGGAGACCCAGTACTTC
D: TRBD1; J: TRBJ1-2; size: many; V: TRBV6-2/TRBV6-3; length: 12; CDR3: CASSYGQESYTF; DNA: TGTGCCAGCAGTTACGGACAGGAAAGCTACACCTTC
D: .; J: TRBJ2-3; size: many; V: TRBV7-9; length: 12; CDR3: CASSQHPDTQYF; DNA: TGTGCCAGCAGCCAGCACCCGGATACGCAGTATTTT
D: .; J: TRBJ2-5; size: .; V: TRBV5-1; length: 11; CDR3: CASSLAEDQYF; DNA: TGCGCCAGCAGCTTGGCGGAAGACCAGTACTTC